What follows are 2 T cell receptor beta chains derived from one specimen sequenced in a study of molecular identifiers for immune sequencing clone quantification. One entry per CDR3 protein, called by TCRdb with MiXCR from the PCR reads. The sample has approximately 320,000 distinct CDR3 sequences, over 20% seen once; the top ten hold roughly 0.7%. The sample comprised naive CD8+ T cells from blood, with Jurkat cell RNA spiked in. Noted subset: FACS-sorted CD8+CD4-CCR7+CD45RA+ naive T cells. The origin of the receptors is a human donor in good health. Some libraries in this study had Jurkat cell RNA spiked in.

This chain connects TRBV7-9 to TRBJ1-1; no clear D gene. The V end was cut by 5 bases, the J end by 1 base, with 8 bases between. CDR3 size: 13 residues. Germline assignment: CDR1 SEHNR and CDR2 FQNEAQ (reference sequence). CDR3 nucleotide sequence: TGTGCCAGCAGCAATGGAGAGAACACTGAAGCTTTCTTT. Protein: CASSNGENTEAFF.

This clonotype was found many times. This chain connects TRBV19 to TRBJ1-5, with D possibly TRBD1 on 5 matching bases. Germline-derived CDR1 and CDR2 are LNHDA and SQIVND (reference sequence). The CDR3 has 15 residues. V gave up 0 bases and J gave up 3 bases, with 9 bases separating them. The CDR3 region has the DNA TGTGCCAGTAGTATAGAGACAGCTAACAATCAGCCCCAGCATTTT. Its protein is CASSIETANNQPQHF. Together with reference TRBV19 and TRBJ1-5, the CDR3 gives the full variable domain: DGGITQSPKYLFRKEGQNVTLSCEQNLNHDAMYWYRQDPGQGLRLIYYSQIVNDFQKGDIAEGYSVSREKKESFPLTVTSAQKNPTAFYLCASSIETANNQPQHFGDGTRLSIL.